This TCR beta chain comes out of a study of cytomegalovirus exposure and HLA in healthy donors. Overall study results and limits: Donors belonging to an Asian-associated ancestry cluster reportedly showed fewer N-insertions in productive TCRs than the approximately 640-donor mean, according to what a later analysis found.

Notes on this clone: The antigen is unknown.

Both 60 Vbeta primers and 13 Jbeta primers went into the PCR. As originally analysed: Unique TCR beta chains numbered around 80 million in a later analysis, with approximately 10 million shared. Libraries were prepared by immunoSEQ multiplex PCR; TCRdb keeps only in-frame clonotypes and omits some of them. The V and J calls and clone size are taken from that table; D and trimming were inferred from the DNA. The table shows 150,000 to 200,000 clones, with about 80% occurring only once. Germline V gene sequence: CDR1 MGHRA, CDR2 YSYEKL. The CDR3 has 16 amino acids. V lost 1 base, J lost 1 base, and 13 bases lay in between.

J is TRBJ2-5 and V is TRBV4-1; D perhaps matches TRBD2 (6 bases). This TCR was recovered from a man aged 40-49 years in good health and CMV-seronegative. The sample was PBMCs. The CDR3 DNA is TGCGCCAGCAGCCAAGGAGCCATGGGGGGCCAAGAGACCCAGTACTTC. This encodes CASSQGAMGGQETQYF.